The clone carrying this T cell receptor (beta chain) was detected once. This entry comes from a study of blood T cell repertoires in COVID-19. Original handling: Estimation of nucleated cell counts was performed using reference gene primer amplification. Clones were sequenced by immunoSEQ multiplex PCR, and TCRdb holds only the in-frame ones, with some missing. Clone size and the V and J calls come from that table; the DNA yielded D and trimming. The sample lists about 94,000 clones; roughly 80% were seen once. CDR1 and CDR2 from the germline V gene are SGHTA and FQGNSA. Trimming took 5 bases from V and 0 from J; bases not matched to a gene: 7. CDR3 length: 15 residues.

V and J are TRBV7-2 and TRBJ2-7; 7 nucleotides line up with TRBD2. This clonotype originated in a human donor in a cohort sampled during active COVID-19. The sequencing sample was made of peripheral blood. The CDR3 spells CASSIYSGPSYEQYF. CDR3 DNA sequence: TGTGCCAGCAGCATTTATAGCGGGCCCTCCTACGAGCAGTACTTC. Drawing the rest from reference TRBV7-2 and TRBJ2-7, the complete variable domain is GAGVSQSPSNKVTEKGKDVELRCDPISGHTALYWYRQSLGQGLEFLIYFQGNSAPDKSGLPSDRFSAERTGGSVSTLTIQRTQQEDSAVYLCASSIYSGPSYEQYFGPGTRLTVT.